This entry describes one TCR beta chain. This sample was included in a study of long-term antiretroviral therapy in people with HIV. The assay used was immunoSEQ (version v3.0), run at survey level. Here immunoSEQ multiplex PCR was the method, and the copy in TCRdb shows in-frame clones only, minus some. Of about 12,000 clones in the sample, more than 70% were seen once. Germline CDR1 and CDR2: SGHDT and YYEEEE. V was clipped by 3 bases and J by 3 bases; unmatched bases: 7. The CDR3 sequence is 15 residues long. The source is a woman aged 40 to 50 with HIV. This sample comprised unsorted PBMCs, obtained 0.5 years before starting antiretroviral therapy. V and J are TRBV5-6 and TRBJ1-2, with 8 bases matching TRBD1. The CDR3 DNA follows: TGTGCCAGCAGCTACAGGGGGAGGGCGGACTATGGCTACACCTTC. Protein sequence: CASSYRGRADYGYTF.